What follows are 16 T cell receptor beta chains derived from one specimen sequenced in a study of T cells in Graves' hyperthyroidism and ophthalmopathy. Researchers took RNA transcripts and amplified the TCR beta CDR3 regions from them. First-round RT-PCR targeting the TCR CDR3 was performed with the HTBI primer set. TCRdb recomputed calls from the multiplex PCR reads with MiXCR, one row per CDR3 protein. The sample records under 700,000 distinct CDR3 sequences, 16% being singletons. The material sequenced was blood. These receptors were collected from a woman between 18 and 29 years old with Graves' hyperthyroidism.

This chain uses TRBV7-9 with TRBJ2-6; D is undetermined. Per germline, CDR1 SEHNR and CDR2 FQNEAQ (reference sequence). V dropped 10 bases and J dropped 0 bases, with 16 bases sitting between them. The length of the CDR3 is 16 residues. CDR3 bases: TGTGCCACCCCAAATCCTGGGCACTCTGGGGCCAACGTCCTGACTTTC. This translates into CATPNPGHSGANVLTF.

This clonotype was counted at least ten times. The V gene is TRBV7-9, the J gene TRBJ2-2, with 14 positions matching TRBD2. With V trimmed by 5 bases and J by 0 bases, 2 bases remained unmatched. The CDR3 is made up of 17 amino acids. The germline V gene encodes CDR1 SEHNR and CDR2 FQNEAQ (reference sequence). DNA of the CDR3: TGTGCCAGCAGCCGACTAGCGGGAGGGACGAACACCGGGGAGCTGTTTTTT. Protein product: CASSRLAGGTNTGELFF.

The chain has TRBV27 and TRBJ2-1; D gene uncertain. CDR3 length: 12 residues. Germline loops: CDR1 MNHEY, CDR2 SMNVEV (reference sequence). Trimming took 6 bases from V and 9 from J, leaving 12 bases between them. The CDR3 here is CASSPGAFEQFF. The CDR3 DNA reads as TGTGCCAGCAGCCCCGGCGCGTTTGAGCAGTTCTTC.

The chain is built from TRBV28 and TRBJ2-1; 13 bases map to TRBD2. Germline values: CDR1 MDHEN, CDR2 SYDVKM. The CDR3 covers 18 residues. V dropped 3 bases and J dropped 9; count of bases not matched to a gene: 14. Here the CDR3 reads CASSFPPPGLAGRVEQFF. CDR3 DNA: TGTGCCAGCAGTTTTCCTCCCCCGGGACTAGCGGGACGGGTTGAGCAGTTCTTC.

The J gene is TRBJ1-2, the V gene TRBV12-3 or TRBV12-4, with 8 bases that match TRBD1. The CDR3 extends over 12 amino acids. V dropped 7 bases and J dropped 8; count of bases not matched to a gene: 6. The CDR3 spells CASNSRGQGYTF. The CDR3 nucleotides read TGTGCCAGCAACTCCAGGGGGCAAGGCTACACCTTC.

This clonotype was counted ten times or more. The rearrangement links TRBV2 to TRBJ2-7; unclear D gene. Germline assignment: CDR1 SNHLY and CDR2 FYNNEI. The CDR3 has 13 amino acids. V lost 6 bases to trimming and J lost 6 bases, with 15 bases between them. The CDR3, as DNA: TGTGCCAGCAGGGGATTAGCTCTTGGCGAGCAGTACTTC. This translates into CASRGLALGEQYF.

This clonotype was seen a few times. This sequence joins TRBV28 and TRBJ2-3, with 7 bases identical to TRBD2. Germline loops: CDR1 MDHEN, CDR2 SYDVKM. This CDR3 has 14 amino acids. After removal of 9 bases from V and 0 bases from J, the junction contained 6 bases not matched to a gene. The CDR3 reads CASKRGLSTDTQYF. CDR3 DNA sequence: TGTGCCAGTAAGCGGGGCCTCAGCACAGATACGCAGTATTTT. Complete variable domain (other parts from reference TRBV28 and TRBJ2-3): DVKVTQSSRYLVKRTGEKVFLECVQDMDHENMFWYRQDPGLGLRLIYFSYDVKMKEKGDIPEGYSVSREKKERFSLILESASTNQTSMYLCASKRGLSTDTQYFGPGTRLTVL.

The gene calls are TRBV2 and TRBJ1-3; D is ambiguous. V was cut by 7 bases and J by 3 bases, with 10 bases left in between. This CDR3 has 13 residues. CDR1 SNHLY and CDR2 FYNNEI come from the germline V gene. CDR3 residues: CASKARGGNTIYF. As DNA, the CDR3 is TGTGCCAGCAAGGCACGGGGTGGAAACACCATATATTTT.

In this sample, this clonotype turned up many times. The V and J genes are TRBV12-3 or TRBV12-4 and TRBJ1-2; perhaps TRBD1 as D (6 bases). This CDR3 region has 13 residues. Between the trimmed V and J ends, which lost 6 bases and 3 bases, there was a span of 11 bases. CDR3 residues: CASSEQGHYGYTF. In DNA, the CDR3 is TGTGCCAGCAGCGAACAGGGCCACTATGGCTACACCTTC.

This clonotype has just a few counts. This chain uses TRBV5-1 with TRBJ2-7; D is perhaps TRBD1 (6 bases). The CDR3 extends over 14 amino acids. Germline V CDR1 and CDR2: SGHRS, YFSETQ. Trimming took 2 bases from V and 6 from J, leaving 15 bases between them. Here the CDR3 DNA reads TGCGCCAGCAGCTTTGTAGGGGGAAATGGCGAGCAGTACTTC. This sequence encodes CASSFVGGNGEQYF.

This clonotype appeared many times. V is TRBV7-9 and J is TRBJ2-7; possibly TRBD1 or TRBD2 for D (5 bases each). Germline lookup yields CDR1 SEHNR and CDR2 FQNEAQ (reference sequence). The V and J ends lost 5 bases and 5 bases respectively, with 16 bases between them. The CDR3 extends over 14 amino acids. The CDR3 sequence is CASSLPGAQNEQYF. The CDR3 nucleotides read TGTGCCAGCAGCCTTCCCGGGGCCCAAAACGAGCAGTACTTC.

This clonotype was counted at least ten times. The CDR3 DNA is TGTGCCAGCACCCTGACCGGCGGGGAGCTGTTTTTT. As protein: CASTLTGGELFF. This chain joins TRBV11-2 and TRBJ2-2; D is unclear. The CDR3 covers 12 residues. Germline-derived CDR1 and CDR2 are SGHAT and FQNNGV. Trimming took off 7 bases at V and 7 bases at J, with 10 bases between the two ends.

In this sample, this clonotype turned up many times. This chain uses TRBV7-9 with TRBJ2-7; perhaps D is TRBD1 or TRBD2 (5 bases each). This CDR3 comprises 15 residues. CDR1 and CDR2 (germline): SEHNR, FQNEAQ (reference sequence). The ends were cut back, 5 bases at V and 1 base at J, with 15 bases in the middle. CDR3 loop: CASSPSVGRSYEQYF. The CDR3 bases are TGTGCCAGCAGCCCGTCGGTGGGACGTTCCTACGAGCAGTACTTC.

This clonotype has a handful of counts. The chain employs TRBV6-2 or TRBV6-3 and TRBJ2-3, with 8 nucleotides matching TRBD1. V trimming: 6 bases; J trimming: 3 bases; junction bases outside the gene matches: 5. The CDR3 consists of 14 residues. Germline V lookup: CDR1 MNHEY, CDR2 SVGEGT. The DNA for the CDR3 is TGTGCCAGCAGCACGACAGGGGTGACAGATACGCAGTATTTT. Its translation: CASSTTGVTDTQYF.

This clonotype was counted at least ten times. The genes are TRBV28 and TRBJ1-1; no clear D gene. The V and J ends lost 7 bases and 4 bases respectively, with 19 bases between them. This CDR3 has 15 residues. Germline lookup yields CDR1 MDHEN and CDR2 SYDVKM. CDR3 DNA sequence: TGTGCCAGCATTCCGTCCCGTGGAGGGATCACTGAAGCTTTCTTT. The encoded protein is CASIPSRGGITEAFF. The variable domain in full, with the rest retrieved from reference TRBV28 and TRBJ1-1, is DVKVTQSSRYLVKRTGEKVFLECVQDMDHENMFWYRQDPGLGLRLIYFSYDVKMKEKGDIPEGYSVSREKKERFSLILESASTNQTSMYLCASIPSRGGITEAFFGQGTRLTVV.

This clonotype was detected many times. This chain joins TRBV20-1 and TRBJ2-5; D unclear. There are 14 residues in the CDR3. The V gene lost 0 bases and the J gene lost 5 bases, with 13 bases spanning the gap. Germline values: CDR1 DFQATT, CDR2 SNEGSKA (reference sequence). This chain's CDR3 is CSAREPRTGETQYF. DNA for the CDR3: TGCAGTGCTAGAGAACCCAGGACGGGTGAGACCCAGTACTTC.